Following are 21 T cell receptor beta chains from one sample sequenced in a study of T cells in Graves' hyperthyroidism and ophthalmopathy. RNA transcripts were the template for amplifying TCR beta CDR3 regions. With the HTBI primer set, the TCR CDR3 went through a first round of RT-PCR. TCRdb re-called the multiplex PCR reads with MiXCR, one entry per CDR3 protein. The sample comprises 600,000 to 900,000 distinct CDR3 sequences, 16% of which are singletons, and under 10% rests with the top ten. Sequencing was performed on blood. The receptors derive from a man between 18 and 35 years old with Graves' hyperthyroidism.

J is TRBJ2-5 and V is TRBV19, with 9 bases aligning to TRBD1. V lost 1 base to trimming and J lost 5 bases; unmatched junction nucleotides: 8. The V gene's germline CDR1 is LNHDA and CDR2 SQIVND (reference sequence). This CDR3 spans 16 amino acids. The CDR3 DNA sequence: TGTGCCAGTAGTATAGGCGCGGGACAGGGTAAGGAGACCCAGTACTTC. It encodes CASSIGAGQGKETQYF.

The chain employs TRBV7-8 and TRBJ2-1; 7 bases line up with TRBD2. The CDR3 is 21 amino acids. Germline V gene data show CDR1 as SGHVS and CDR2 as FQNEAQ. V lost 3 bases, J lost 0 bases, and 20 bases stayed unmatched. The CDR3 DNA reads as TGTGCCAGCAGCTTCGAAAGACATTACCCGGGACTAAAGAGCTCCTACAATGAGCAGTTCTTC. Amino acids: CASSFERHYPGLKSSYNEQFF.

This clonotype has a handful of counts. The rearrangement links TRBV5-4 to TRBJ2-5; 7 bases map to TRBD2. CDR1 and CDR2 (germline): SGHNT, YYREEE (reference sequence). V lost 4 bases and J lost 0; bases outside the gene matches: 9. CDR3 length equals 16 residues. CDR3 loop: CASSLGGSRDQETQYF. CDR3 coding DNA: TGTGCCAGCAGCCTGGGAGGGAGCAGGGACCAAGAGACCCAGTACTTC.

This clonotype was observed at least ten times. This chain joins TRBV27 and TRBJ2-1; perhaps TRBD2 as D (6 bases). Germline V gene data show CDR1 as MNHEY and CDR2 as SMNVEV (reference sequence). V was shortened by 5 bases and J by 8 bases, with 16 bases between the two germline ends. This CDR3 region has 14 residues. The CDR3 region has the DNA TGTGCCAGCAGTCCGGGACTGGGGATGGATGAGCAGTTCTTC. It codes for CASSPGLGMDEQFF.

The table lists this clonotype with many counts. This rearrangement joins TRBV6-5 to TRBJ2-1; 8 nucleotides match TRBD2. With V trimmed by 0 bases and J by 9 bases, 10 bases remained unmatched. The CDR3 is 16 amino acids. CDR1 and CDR2 from the germline V gene are MNHEY and SVGAGI. CDR3 in amino acids: CASSYSGLADSSEQFF. The CDR3 DNA sequence: TGTGCCAGCAGTTACTCTGGACTAGCCGACAGCTCTGAGCAGTTCTTC.

This clonotype came up many times. V and J are TRBV12-3 or TRBV12-4 and TRBJ2-1; 10 nucleotides agree with TRBD2. V shed 7 bases, J shed 5 bases, and the junction held 8 bases outside the gene matches. This CDR3 region has 15 residues. CDR3 nucleotides: TGTGCCAGCACCCCGGGACTAGCGAGAAACAATGAGCAGTTCTTC. This gives the protein CASTPGLARNNEQFF.

Many counts were recorded for this clonotype. This chain uses TRBV6-1 with TRBJ1-1; TRBD1 is a possible D gene (6 bases). The CDR3 extends over 14 amino acids. CDR1 and CDR2 from the germline V gene are MNHNS and SASEGT. The V gene lost 5 bases and the J gene lost 1 base, with 11 bases spanning the gap. The CDR3 sequence is CASSLQGWNTEAFF. The CDR3 bases are TGTGCCAGCAGTTTACAGGGCTGGAACACTGAAGCTTTCTTT.

There are a few counts of this clonotype. The rearrangement uses TRBV20-1 and TRBJ2-7, with D uncertain. The germline gives CDR1 DFQATT, CDR2 SNEGSKA (reference sequence). This CDR3 spans 12 amino acids. Trimming took off 3 bases at V and 3 bases at J, with 9 bases between the two ends. The CDR3 loop reads CSARLGIYEQYF. The CDR3 coding sequence is TGCAGTGCTAGGCTCGGTATCTACGAGCAGTACTTC.

The CDR3: CASSAVTSGIRNEQFF. CDR3 nucleotide sequence: TGTGCCAGCAGTGCCGTCACTAGCGGGATTCGGAATGAGCAGTTCTTC. V gene TRBV27 combines with J gene TRBJ2-1; 10 nucleotides match TRBD2. The J segment lost 7 bases and the V segment lost 5 bases, leaving 11 bases of the junction unmatched. From germline, CDR1 is MNHEY and CDR2 SMNVEV (reference sequence). The CDR3 is 16 amino acids.

This clonotype was found once. The V and J genes are TRBV12-3 or TRBV12-4 and TRBJ2-1, with a possible D match to TRBD2 (6 bases). The ends were cut back, 2 bases at V and 5 bases at J, with 16 bases in the middle. This CDR3 is built from 16 residues. The CDR3 DNA reads as TGTGCCAGCAGTTTAACCGGCGGGGTAGCCCACAATGAGCAGTTCTTC. Its translation: CASSLTGGVAHNEQFF.

This clonotype came up many times. The chain combines TRBV28 with TRBJ2-1; D is perhaps TRBD2 (5 bases). V was cut by 5 bases and J by 3 bases, with 8 bases left in between. The CDR3 extends over 13 amino acids. From germline, CDR1 is MDHEN and CDR2 SYDVKM. The CDR3 loop reads CASSEGVYNEQFF. The CDR3 DNA sequence: TGTGCCAGCAGTGAGGGAGTCTACAATGAGCAGTTCTTC. Combining the CDR3 with reference TRBV28 and TRBJ2-1 gives the whole variable domain DVKVTQSSRYLVKRTGEKVFLECVQDMDHENMFWYRQDPGLGLRLIYFSYDVKMKEKGDIPEGYSVSREKKERFSLILESASTNQTSMYLCASSEGVYNEQFFGPGTRLTVL.

The sample holds a few counts of this clonotype. J is TRBJ1-2 and V is TRBV5-1, with 9 nucleotides matching TRBD1. The CDR3 is 13 residues long. Trimming removed 1 base from V and 8 bases from J; junction bases left unmatched: 3. Germline lookup yields CDR1 SGHRS and CDR2 YFSETQ. As DNA, the CDR3 is TGCGCCAGCAGCTTGAGGACAGGGGACGGCTACACCTTC. It is translated as CASSLRTGDGYTF.

V is TRBV4-3 and J is TRBJ2-2; maybe TRBD2 (6 bases). The CDR3 contains 16 residues. Germline V CDR1 and CDR2: LGHNA, YSLEER. The ends were cut back, 0 bases at V and 5 bases at J, with 13 bases in the middle. CDR3 bases: TGCGCCAGCAGCCAAGATGGGGCGGGAAGAACCGGGGAGCTGTTTTTT. Encoded protein: CASSQDGAGRTGELFF.

This clonotype was seen a few times. The J gene is TRBJ2-6, the V gene TRBV10-3; possible D gene TRBD2, 5 bases. The germline V gene has CDR1 ENHRY and CDR2 SYGVKD. Trimming left V 7 bases short and J 0 bases short, with 19 bases between. CDR3 size: 18 residues. The CDR3 protein is CAIMVVSWESSGANVLTF. The CDR3 nucleotides read TGTGCCATCATGGTCGTTAGTTGGGAGAGCTCTGGGGCCAACGTCCTGACTTTC.

This clonotype was recorded many times. This chain connects TRBV20-1 to TRBJ2-7; 10 nucleotides match TRBD2. The germline CDR1 and CDR2 sequences are DFQATT and SNEGSKA (reference sequence). The CDR3 consists of 14 residues. V shed 3 bases and J 2 bases; nucleotides not matched to a gene: 4. CDR3 DNA sequence: TGCAGTGCTAGGTCTAGCGGGAGCACCTACGAGCAGTACTTC. Residues: CSARSSGSTYEQYF.

The sample holds many counts of this clonotype. The chain is built from TRBV3-1 and TRBJ1-1; 7 nucleotides line up with TRBD1. Per germline, CDR1 LGHDT and CDR2 YNNKEL (reference sequence). CDR3 size: 16 residues. V dropped 4 bases and J dropped 1; count of bases not matched to a gene: 9. The DNA of the CDR3 is TGTGCCAGCAGCCCCTTACAGGGGCGAGGGAACACTGAAGCTTTCTTT. Translating gives CASSPLQGRGNTEAFF.

The V and J genes are TRBV7-9 and TRBJ2-6; no definite D call. CDR3 size: 17 residues. V was trimmed by 5 bases and J by 0 bases, leaving 14 bases between them. Looked up from germline, CDR1 is SEHNR and CDR2 is FQNEAQ (reference sequence). The CDR3 bases are TGTGCCAGCAGCCCCAGACTTGCCTCCTCTGGGGCCAACGTCCTGACTTTC. It encodes CASSPRLASSGANVLTF.

This chain uses TRBV30 with TRBJ2-5; D not resolved. The CDR3 is 11 residues long. The V and J ends lost 0 bases and 5 bases respectively, with 4 bases between them. The V gene's germline CDR1 is GTSNPN and CDR2 SVGIG (reference sequence). CDR3 nucleotides: TGTGCCTGGAGTGTCGTGGAGACCCAGTACTTC. Translating it yields CAWSVVETQYF.

This sequence joins TRBV5-6 and TRBJ1-4; 9 bases line up with TRBD1. Germline V gene lookup returns CDR1 SGHDT and CDR2 YYEEEE. This CDR3 region has 14 residues. V was pared by 4 bases and J by 7 bases, with 5 bases of the junction left unmatched. Here the CDR3 reads CASSKPDRGEKLFF. The CDR3 DNA follows: TGTGCCAGCAGCAAACCGGACAGGGGTGAAAAACTGTTTTTT.

The CDR3 here is CASSSTFEEKLFF. CDR3 DNA sequence: TGTGCCAGCAGCTCCACGTTCGAAGAAAAACTGTTTTTT. The V and J genes are TRBV5-6 and TRBJ1-4; D unresolved. Trimming cost V 3 bases and J 8 bases, with 11 bases left between them. The CDR3 covers 13 residues. The V gene's germline CDR1 is SGHDT and CDR2 YYEEEE. Full variable domain (missing parts from reference TRBV5-6 and TRBJ1-4): DAGVTQSPTHLIKTRGQQVTLRCSPKSGHDTVSWYQQALGQGPQFIFQYYEEEERQRGNFPDRFSGHQFPNYSSELNVNALLLGDSALYLCASSSTFEEKLFFGSGTQLSVL.

This clonotype occurred a few times. The CDR3 DNA reads TGTGCCACCAGTGATCCGACAGGGGGCTCCTACAATGAGCAGTTCTTC. Residues: CATSDPTGGSYNEQFF. V is TRBV24-1 and J is TRBJ2-1, with TRBD1 matching over 9 bases. After removal of 3 bases from V and 0 bases from J, the junction contained 2 bases not matched to a gene. CDR3 size: 16 residues. CDR1 and CDR2 (germline): KGHDR, SFDVKD.